This T cell receptor (beta chain) was obtained from a study of neurological immune-mediated disorders. This sample's time point: longitudinal time-point 1 (baseline). The sample holds many counts of this clonotype. Using its own MiXCR run on the 5' RACE reads, TCRdb lists one record per CDR3 protein. The sample holds roughly 36,000 distinct CDR3 sequences; around 2.9% are singletons and the top ten take around 8%. The CDR3 has 14 residues. Deletions cut 5 bases from V and 1 base from J, with 14 bases between. Germline CDR1 is DFQATT and CDR2 is SNEGSKA (reference sequence). The sample taken for sequencing was PBMCs. The rearrangement joins TRBV20-1 to TRBJ1-2; D is undetermined. The sequence was obtained from a woman in her fifties or sixties with multiple sclerosis. The CDR3 sequence: CSAAPRVLNYGYTF. The CDR3, as DNA: TGCAGTGCTGCCCCCCGGGTCCTTAACTATGGCTACACCTTC.